This TCR beta chain was profiled in a study of cytomegalovirus exposure and HLA in healthy donors. Study-level results: HLA-A and HLA-B allele assignments for most subjects were reportedly predicted accurately using TCR beta sequences. Cytomegalovirus-associated status was assigned to roughly 160 TCR beta chains.

All donors participated as healthy donors of bone marrow. The sample holds a few counts of this clone. Its matching antigen is unknown. The CDR3 loop spans 12 amino acids. CDR1 is MGHDK, CDR2 SYGVNS, per germline. V was cut by 8 bases and J by 0 bases, with 2 bases left in between. Researchers ran the PCR with 60 Vbeta and 13 Jbeta primers. Here immunoSEQ multiplex PCR was the method, and the copy in TCRdb shows in-frame clones only, minus some. Of a few hundred thousand clones in the sample, 65% to 85% are singletons; the top ten hold 2% to 2.5%. Sequencing input: PBMCs. The receptor was derived from a female donor in good health and CMV-seronegative. The gene calls are TRBV25-1 and TRBJ2-6; D is undetermined. Here the CDR3 reads CASYSGANVLTF. DNA of the CDR3: TGTGCCAGCTACTCTGGGGCCAACGTCCTGACTTTC.